Listed below are T cell receptor beta chains from one sample, sequenced in a study of shared clonotypes between healthy human individuals. Produced via immunoSEQ multiplex PCR; TCRdb's table is partial and in-frame only. The table has 550,000 to 700,000 clones, around three quarters seen once. Sequencing was performed on memory CD4+ T cells sorted from blood. The source of these receptors is a woman in her 30s in good health. The CDR3 runs from the conserved cysteine through the conserved F or W. The D gene is left open where the match is weak. Size values are once, few and many counts, or a class for expanded clones, and some rows have none.

J: TRBJ2-1; D: -; size: -; V: TRBV30; CDR3: CAWSGGGTGREQFF; DNA: TGTGCCTGGAGTGGGGGTGGTACGGGGAGAGAGCAGTTCTTC
J: TRBJ1-4; D: -; size: -; V: TRBV13; CDR3: CASSKLGLGDEKLFF; DNA: TGTGCCAGCAGCAAATTGGGTTTGGGGGATGAAAAACTGTTTTTT
J: TRBJ2-5; D: TRBD2; size: few; V: TRBV7-2; CDR3: CASSLAGEGTQYF; DNA: TGTGCCAGCAGCTTAGCGGGGGAGGGGACCCAGTACTTC
J: TRBJ1-2; D: -; size: -; V: TRBV29-1; CDR3: CSVTPSGTNYGYTF; DNA: TGCAGCGTGACGCCATCCGGGACAAACTATGGCTACACCTTC
J: TRBJ1-5; D: -; size: many; V: TRBV11-2; CDR3: CASSRGSSGQQHF; DNA: TGTGCCAGCAGCCGGGGGTCATCGGGGCAGCAGCATTTT
J: TRBJ1-4; D: -; size: -; V: TRBV19; CDR3: CASSLNRATRRLF; DNA: TGTGCCAGCTCTTTAAACAGGGCCACCCGTAGGCTTTTT
J: TRBJ1-4; D: -; size: -; V: TRBV27; CDR3: CASSLSWGNEKLFF; DNA: TGTGCCAGCAGTTTATCCTGGGGGAATGAAAAACTGTTTTTT
J: TRBJ1-2; D: TRBD1; size: once; V: TRBV5-1; CDR3: CASRGTGSYGYTF; DNA: TGCGCCAGCAGGGGGACAGGGAGTTATGGCTACACCTTC
J: TRBJ2-1; D: TRBD2; size: once; V: TRBV5-1; CDR3: CASSSKTSGTYNEQFF; DNA: TGCGCCAGCAGCTCTAAGACTAGCGGGACTTACAATGAGCAGTTCTTC
J: TRBJ2-7; D: TRBD1; size: once; V: TRBV28; CDR3: CASSQGDSPYEQYF; DNA: TGTGCCAGCAGCCAAGGGGACAGTCCTTACGAGCAGTACTTC
J: TRBJ2-2; D: -; size: -; V: TRBV27; CDR3: CASSFARGQTGELFF; DNA: TGTGCCAGCAGTTTCGCGCGGGGGCAGACCGGGGAGCTGTTTTTT
J: TRBJ1-1; D: -; size: few; V: TRBV5-1; CDR3: CASSLGVDTEAFF; DNA: TGCGCCAGCAGCTTGGGGGTGGACACTGAAGCTTTCTTT
J: TRBJ1-2; D: -; size: -; V: TRBV5-1; CDR3: CASSFRTALTEGYTF; DNA: TGCGCCAGCAGCTTCCGGACCGCCTTGACGGAGGGCTACACCTTC
J: TRBJ1-1; D: -; size: -; V: TRBV18; CDR3: CASSLQGTEAFF; DNA: TGTGCCAGCTCACTACAGGGCACTGAAGCTTTCTTT
J: TRBJ2-7; D: -; size: few; V: TRBV7-9; CDR3: CASSLALQGDLLYEQYF; DNA: TGTGCCAGCAGCTTAGCGCTACAGGGCGATTTACTCTACGAGCAGTACTTC
J: TRBJ2-5; D: TRBD2; size: -; V: TRBV7-2; CDR3: CASSSSGSSETQYF; DNA: TGTGCCAGCAGCTCTAGCGGGAGTTCAGAGACCCAGTACTTC
J: TRBJ1-4; D: -; size: -; V: TRBV2; CDR3: CASSVMGTGTNEKLFF; DNA: TGTGCCAGCAGTGTAATGGGGACGGGTACTAATGAAAAACTGTTTTTT
J: TRBJ2-7; D: TRBD2; size: -; V: TRBV6-1; CDR3: CASNKLAGGPGEQYF; DNA: TGTGCCAGCAATAAACTAGCGGGAGGGCCGGGGGAGCAGTACTTC
J: TRBJ1-3; D: -; size: -; V: TRBV18; CDR3: CASSPTAGTGNTIYF; DNA: TGTGCCAGCTCACCAACCGCGGGCACTGGAAACACCATATATTTT
J: TRBJ2-3; D: TRBD2; size: many; V: TRBV25-1; CDR3: CASSESGTSGPSDTQYF; DNA: TGTGCCAGCAGTGAGTCCGGGACTAGCGGGCCCTCAGATACGCAGTATTTT
J: TRBJ1-5; D: TRBD1; size: -; V: TRBV2; CDR3: CASSERDRVQPQHF; DNA: TGTGCCAGCAGTGAACGGGACAGGGTCCAGCCCCAGCATTTT
J: TRBJ1-6; D: -; size: -; V: TRBV4-1; CDR3: CASSQGRNNSPLHF; DNA: TGCGCCAGCAGCCAAGGACGGAATAATTCACCCCTCCACTTT
J: TRBJ1-2; D: -; size: -; V: TRBV19; CDR3: CASREGLYGYTF; DNA: TGTGCCAGTAGGGAGGGCCTCTATGGCTACACCTTC
J: TRBJ1-1; D: TRBD1; size: -; V: TRBV7-9; CDR3: CASSLGMTGGGNTEAFF; DNA: TGTGCCAGCAGCTTAGGAATGACAGGGGGAGGGAACACTGAAGCTTTCTTT
J: TRBJ1-1; D: -; size: -; V: TRBV25-1; CDR3: CASTKTGSEAFF; DNA: TGTGCCAGTACGAAGACAGGATCCGAAGCTTTCTTT
J: TRBJ1-3; D: TRBD1; size: -; V: TRBV27; CDR3: CASSPTGDAANTIYF; DNA: TGTGCCAGCAGCCCGACAGGGGATGCGGCAAACACCATATATTTT
J: TRBJ1-4; D: -; size: once; V: TRBV6-1; CDR3: CASGSGATNEKLFF; DNA: TGTGCCAGCGGAAGCGGCGCAACTAATGAAAAACTGTTTTTT
J: TRBJ1-1; D: -; size: few; V: TRBV30; CDR3: CAWNFYGGYTEAFF; DNA: TGTGCCTGGAATTTTTACGGAGGGTACACTGAAGCTTTCTTT
J: TRBJ2-3; D: -; size: -; V: TRBV5-1; CDR3: CASSLGTATDTQYF; DNA: TGCGCCAGCAGCTTGGGTACAGCCACAGATACGCAGTATTTT
J: TRBJ2-2; D: -; size: -; V: TRBV6-1; CDR3: CASRTGTGELFF; DNA: TGTGCCAGCAGGACGGGCACCGGGGAGCTGTTTTTT
J: TRBJ1-1; D: -; size: -; V: TRBV9; CDR3: CASSVDSQREAFF; DNA: TGTGCCAGCAGCGTAGACAGTCAACGTGAAGCTTTCTTT